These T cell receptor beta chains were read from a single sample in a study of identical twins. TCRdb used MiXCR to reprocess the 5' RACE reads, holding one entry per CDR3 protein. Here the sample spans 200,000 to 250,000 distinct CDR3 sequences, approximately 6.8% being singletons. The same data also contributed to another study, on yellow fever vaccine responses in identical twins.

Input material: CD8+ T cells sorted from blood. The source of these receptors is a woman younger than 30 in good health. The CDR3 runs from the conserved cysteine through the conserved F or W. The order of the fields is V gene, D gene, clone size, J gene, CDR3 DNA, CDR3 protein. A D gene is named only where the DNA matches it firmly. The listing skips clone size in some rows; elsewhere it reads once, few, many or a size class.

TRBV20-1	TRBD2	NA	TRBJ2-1	TGCAGTGCTAACCCACTAGCGGGCCCTACCTACAATGAGCAGTTCTTC	CSANPLAGPTYNEQFF
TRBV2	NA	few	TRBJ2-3	TGTGCCAGCAGTGACGCCGACCCAGATACGCAGTATTTT	CASSDADPDTQYF
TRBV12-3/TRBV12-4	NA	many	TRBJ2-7	TGTGCCAGCAGTTTGGGGGCAGGGCAGTACTTC	CASSLGAGQYF
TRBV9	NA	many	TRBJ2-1	TGTGCCAGCAGCGCCAGATACAATGAGCAGTTCTTC	CASSARYNEQFF
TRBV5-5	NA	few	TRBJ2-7	TGTGCCAGCAGCACCGGGGCCAGTTTTGACGAGCAGTACTTC	CASSTGASFDEQYF
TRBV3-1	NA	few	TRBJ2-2	TGTGCCAGCAGCCAAGGGGTTAGTCGGACCGGGGAGCTGTTTTTT	CASSQGVSRTGELFF
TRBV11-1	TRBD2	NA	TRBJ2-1	TGTGCCAGCAGCTCGTTTACGATTGGGCGGGAGGTCTTCTACAATGAGCAGTTCTTC	CASSSFTIGREVFYNEQFF
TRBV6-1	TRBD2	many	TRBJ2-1	TGTGCCAGCAGTAGGACTAGCGGGAGTTCTAATGAGCAGTTCTTC	CASSRTSGSSNEQFF
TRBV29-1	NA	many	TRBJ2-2	TGCAGCGTCTCACTAGACTCCGGGGAGCTGTTTTTT	CSVSLDSGELFF
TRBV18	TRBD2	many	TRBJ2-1	TGTGCCAGCTCACCACTAGCGGGAGCTGGGAATGAGCAGTTCTTC	CASSPLAGAGNEQFF
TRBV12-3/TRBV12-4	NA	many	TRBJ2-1	TGTGCCAGCAGCCCCGTACCGGACACTTACAATGAGCAGTTCTTC	CASSPVPDTYNEQFF
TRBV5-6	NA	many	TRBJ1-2	TGTGCCAGCAGCTTGGGGACGGGGTTGTATGGCTACACCTTC	CASSLGTGLYGYTF
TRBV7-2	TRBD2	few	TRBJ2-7	TGTGCCAGCAGCTCCGGGACTAGTTACGGGGAACAGTACTTC	CASSSGTSYGEQYF
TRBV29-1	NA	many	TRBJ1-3	TGCAGCGTTGAAGGCCCCGGGGCATGGGGTGGAAACACCATATATTTT	CSVEGPGAWGGNTIYF
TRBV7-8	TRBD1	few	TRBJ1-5	TGTGCCAGCAGCTGGGGGGGGACAGGGGTTCAGCCCCAGCATTTT	CASSWGGTGVQPQHF
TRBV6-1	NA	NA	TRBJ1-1	TGTGCCAGCAGGAAGGGGGAGTACACTGAAGCTTTCTTT	CASRKGEYTEAFF
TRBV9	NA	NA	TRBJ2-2	TGTGCCAGCAGTCTAGAGGGAGGTCCCGGGGAGCTGTTTTTT	CASSLEGGPGELFF
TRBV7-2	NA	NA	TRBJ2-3	TGTGCCAGCAGCCAATCCCCCCAGGCCCCCACAGATACGCAGTATTTT	CASSQSPQAPTDTQYF
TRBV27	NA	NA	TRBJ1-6	TGTGCCAGCAGTTCGGGGGTACGCTCACCCCTCCACTTT	CASSSGVRSPLHF
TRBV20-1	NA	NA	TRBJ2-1	TGCAGTGCTAGAGATCTTGGGGACCCGAGGGGCAATGAGCAGTTCTTC	CSARDLGDPRGNEQFF
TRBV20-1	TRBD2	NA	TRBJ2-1	TGCAGTGCTAGAGAGGGCCTAGCGGGAGGAGGTAATGAGCAGTTCTTC	CSAREGLAGGGNEQFF
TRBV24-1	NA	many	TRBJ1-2	TGTGCCACCAGTGATTGGAGGGCTGTGGGTGGCTACACCTTC	CATSDWRAVGGYTF
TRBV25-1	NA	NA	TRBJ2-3	TGTGCCAGCAGTCCCCAAACTCAACTATATAGCGGTCAATTGTTTTACACAGATACGCAGTATTTT	CASSPQTQLYSGQLFYTDTQYF
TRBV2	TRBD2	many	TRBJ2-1	TGTGCCAGCAGTCTTAGCGGGAGGGAACTCTACAATGAGCAGTTCTTC	CASSLSGRELYNEQFF
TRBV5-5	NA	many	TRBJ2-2	TGTGCCAGCAGCCCACCCCGGGAGTACACCGGGGAGCTGTTTTTT	CASSPPREYTGELFF
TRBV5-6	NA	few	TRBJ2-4	TGTGCCAGCAGCTTGTCGACAGACATTCAGTACTTC	CASSLSTDIQYF
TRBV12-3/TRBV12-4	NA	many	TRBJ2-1	TGTGCCAGCAGTTTAGGAGGTGTAAACAATGAGCAGTTCTTC	CASSLGGVNNEQFF
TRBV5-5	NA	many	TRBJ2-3	TGTGCCAGCAGCTTGGTTGCAGATACGCAGTATTTT	CASSLVADTQYF
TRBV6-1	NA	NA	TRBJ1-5	TGTGCCAGCAGTGATGTGGGCTTTGGTGGCAATCAGCCCCAGCATTTT	CASSDVGFGGNQPQHF
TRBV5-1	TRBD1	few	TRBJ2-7	TGCGCCAGCAGCGCATCAGGGACAGCTCAAAACCGAAACACCGGTCACGAGCAGTACTTC	CASSASGTAQNRNTGHEQYF
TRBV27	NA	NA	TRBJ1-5	TGTGCCACAGGGGTGAGCAATCAGCCCCAGCATTTT	CATGVSNQPQHF
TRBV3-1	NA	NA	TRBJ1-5	TGTGCCAGCAGCCCCACTGGGGGGTCGGGTCAGCCCCAGCATTTT	CASSPTGGSGQPQHF
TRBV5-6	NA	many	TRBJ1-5	TGTGCCAGCAGCTTGGGGAGGGATGATCAGCCCCAGCATTTT	CASSLGRDDQPQHF
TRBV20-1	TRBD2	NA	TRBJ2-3	TGCGGGCTGGGACTAGCGGGAGAACCAGATACGCAGTATTTT	CGLGLAGEPDTQYF
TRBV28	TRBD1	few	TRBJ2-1	TGTGCCAGCACCTACCTGGGGGACAGGGATATTTACAATGAGCAGTTCTTC	CASTYLGDRDIYNEQFF
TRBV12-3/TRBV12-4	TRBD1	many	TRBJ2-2	TGTGCCAGCAGCACCGACCGGGACAGCCACACCGGGGAGCTGTTTTTT	CASSTDRDSHTGELFF
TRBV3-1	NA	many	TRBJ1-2	TGTGCCAGCAGTCAGGACACCTATGGCTACACCTTC	CASSQDTYGYTF
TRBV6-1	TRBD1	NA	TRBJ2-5	TGTGCCAGCAGTACAGGGGGCTTCCCTCAAGAGACCCAGTACTTC	CASSTGGFPQETQYF
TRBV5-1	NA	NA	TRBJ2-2	TGCGCCAGCAGCTTGTGGGCACGAGATACAAACACCGGGGAGCTGTTTTTT	CASSLWARDTNTGELFF
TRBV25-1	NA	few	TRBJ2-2	TGTGCCAGCAGGGGATGGGGGTTGACCGGGGAGCTGTTTTTT	CASRGWGLTGELFF
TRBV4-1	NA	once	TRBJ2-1	TGCGCCAGCGGCGAAGTTGCGAGTACCTACAATGAGCAGTTCTTC	CASGEVASTYNEQFF
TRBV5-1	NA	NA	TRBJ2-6	TGCGCCAGCAGCAGCATCCGGGACGAGTCCACTGGGGCCAACGTCCTGACTTTC	CASSSIRDESTGANVLTF
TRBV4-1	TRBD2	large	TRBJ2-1	TGCGCCAGCAGCCGTAGCGGGGGGGCCTTAGATGAGCAGTTCTTC	CASSRSGGALDEQFF
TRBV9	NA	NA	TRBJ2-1	TGTGCCAGCAGCGTAGGCCAGGGGTACAATGAGCAGTTCTTC	CASSVGQGYNEQFF
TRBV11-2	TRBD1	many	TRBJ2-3	TGTGCCAGCAGCAACGGACAGGGGGACTCTACAGATACGCAGTATTTT	CASSNGQGDSTDTQYF
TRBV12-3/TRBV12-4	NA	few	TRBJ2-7	TGTGCCAGCAGTACAACTAGCGAGCAGTACTTC	CASSTTSEQYF
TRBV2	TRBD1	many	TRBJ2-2	TGTGCCAGCAGGACAGGGGGCGCGTACACCGGGGAGCTGTTTTTT	CASRTGGAYTGELFF
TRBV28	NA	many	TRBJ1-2	TGTGCCAGCAGTTTGGGAGGGCTAGGTGGCTACACCTTC	CASSLGGLGGYTF
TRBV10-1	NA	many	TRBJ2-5	TGCGCCGAATCAGGGTTTGACCAAGAGACCCAGTACTTC	CAESGFDQETQYF
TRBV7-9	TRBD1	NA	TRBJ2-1	TGTGCCAGCAGCTCTCAGGGGGATGAGCAGTTCTTC	CASSSQGDEQFF
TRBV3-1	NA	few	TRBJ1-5	TGTGCCAGCAGCCAAGCTCGGTTACAGCCCCAGCATTTT	CASSQARLQPQHF
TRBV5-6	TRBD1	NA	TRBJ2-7	TGTGCCAGCAGCGGGGGGACAGGGTCAGCCTACGAGCAGTACTTC	CASSGGTGSAYEQYF
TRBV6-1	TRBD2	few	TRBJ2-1	TGTGCCAGCTGTAGCGGGGCGGGGAATGAGCAGTTCTTC	CASCSGAGNEQFF
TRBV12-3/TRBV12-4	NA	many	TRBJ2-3	TGTGCCAGCAGCTCGGAGGGGCCAGATACGCAGTATTTT	CASSSEGPDTQYF
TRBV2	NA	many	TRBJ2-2	TGTGCCAGCGACATGGGTTCGGGGGAGCTGTTTTTT	CASDMGSGELFF
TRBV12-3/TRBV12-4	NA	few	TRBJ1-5	TGTGCCAGCAGTTTAGTTCTGGAGCCCCAGCATTTT	CASSLVLEPQHF
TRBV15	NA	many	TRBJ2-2	TGTGCCACCCAGGGGGGGAGCGGGGAGCTGTTTTTT	CATQGGSGELFF
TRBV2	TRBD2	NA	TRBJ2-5	TGTGCCAGCACCCAGACTAGCGGGGCGGAGACCCAGTACTTC	CASTQTSGAETQYF
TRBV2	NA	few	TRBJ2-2	TGTGCCAGCAGTGAATTCGGGTTCGCCGGGGAGCTGTTTTTT	CASSEFGFAGELFF